This T cell receptor beta chain emerged from a study of blood T cell repertoires in COVID-19. The table came from immunoSEQ multiplex PCR; TCRdb's copy has only in-frame clones and leaves some out. This sample has around 200,000 clones, with over 70% found just once. The germline gives CDR1 GTSNPN, CDR2 SVGIG (reference sequence). Trimming took 0 bases from V and 5 from J, leaving 13 bases between them. This CDR3 is built from 14 residues. J is TRBJ2-5 and V is TRBV30, with unresolved D. The clonotype originates from a woman between 65 and 79 years old with acute or convalescent COVID-19. Sequencing was performed on peripheral blood. The CDR3 is CAWSVHASGETQYF. CDR3 nucleotide sequence: TGTGCCTGGAGTGTACATGCTAGTGGTGAGACCCAGTACTTC.